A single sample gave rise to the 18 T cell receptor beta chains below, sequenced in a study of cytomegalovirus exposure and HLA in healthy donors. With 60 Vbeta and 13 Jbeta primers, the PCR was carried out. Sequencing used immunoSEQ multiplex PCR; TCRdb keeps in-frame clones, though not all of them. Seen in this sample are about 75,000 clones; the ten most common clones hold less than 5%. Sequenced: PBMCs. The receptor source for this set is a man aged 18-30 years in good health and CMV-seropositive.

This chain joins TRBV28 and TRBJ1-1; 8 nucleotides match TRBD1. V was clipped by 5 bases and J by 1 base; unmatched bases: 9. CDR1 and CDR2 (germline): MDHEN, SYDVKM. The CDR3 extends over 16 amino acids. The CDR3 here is CASSPLDGTGNTEAFF. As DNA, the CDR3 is TGTGCCAGCAGTCCCCTAGATGGGACAGGGAACACTGAAGCTTTCTTT.

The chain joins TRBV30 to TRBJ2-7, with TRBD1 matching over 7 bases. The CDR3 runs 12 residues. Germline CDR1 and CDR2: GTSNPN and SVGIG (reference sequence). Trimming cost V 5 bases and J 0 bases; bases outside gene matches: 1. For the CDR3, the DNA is TGTGCCTGGGGGGACAGCTCCTACGAGCAGTACTTC. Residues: CAWGDSSYEQYF.

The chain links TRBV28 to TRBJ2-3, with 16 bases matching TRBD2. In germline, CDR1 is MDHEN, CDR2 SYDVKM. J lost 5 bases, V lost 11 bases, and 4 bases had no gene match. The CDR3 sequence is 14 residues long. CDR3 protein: CASGTSGRGDTQYF. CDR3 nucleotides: TGTGCCTCCGGGACTAGCGGGAGGGGAGATACGCAGTATTTT. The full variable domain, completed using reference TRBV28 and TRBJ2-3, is DVKVTQSSRYLVKRTGEKVFLECVQDMDHENMFWYRQDPGLGLRLIYFSYDVKMKEKGDIPEGYSVSREKKERFSLILESASTNQTSMYLCASGTSGRGDTQYFGPGTRLTVL.

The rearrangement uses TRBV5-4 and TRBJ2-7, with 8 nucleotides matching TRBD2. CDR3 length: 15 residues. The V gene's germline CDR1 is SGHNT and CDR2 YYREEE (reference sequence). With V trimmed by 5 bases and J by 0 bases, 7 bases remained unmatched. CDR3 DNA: TGTGCCAGCAGTCGGAGCGGGGGAAGCTCCTACGAGCAGTACTTC. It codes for CASSRSGGSSYEQYF.

The CDR3 region is CASSLQGTNEKLFF. The CDR3 bases are TGCGCCAGCAGCCTACAGGGAACTAATGAAAAACTGTTTTTT. This chain joins TRBV5-1 and TRBJ1-4, with D tentatively TRBD1 (6 bases). V lost 4 bases, J lost 1 base, and 8 bases lay in between. The CDR3 length is 14 residues. Germline V gene data show CDR1 as SGHRS and CDR2 as YFSETQ. Filled out from reference TRBV5-1 and TRBJ1-4, the complete variable domain reads KAGVTQTPRYLIKTRGQQVTLSCSPISGHRSVSWYQQTPGQGLQFLFEYFSETQRNKGNFPGRFSGRQFSNSRSEMNVSTLELGDSALYLCASSLQGTNEKLFFGSGTQLSVL.

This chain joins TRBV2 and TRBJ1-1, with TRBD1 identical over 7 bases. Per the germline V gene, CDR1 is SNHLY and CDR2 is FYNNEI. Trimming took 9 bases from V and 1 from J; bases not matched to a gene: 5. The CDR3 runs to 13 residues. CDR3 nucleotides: TGTGCCAGTACCGGGACAGAGAACACTGAAGCTTTCTTT. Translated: CASTGTENTEAFF.

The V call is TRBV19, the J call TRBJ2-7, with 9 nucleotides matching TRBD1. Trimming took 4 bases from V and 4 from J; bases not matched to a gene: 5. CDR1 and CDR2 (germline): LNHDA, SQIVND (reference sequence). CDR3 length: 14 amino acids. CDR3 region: CASSTWDRVYEQYF. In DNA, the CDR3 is TGTGCCAGTAGTACTTGGGACAGGGTTTACGAGCAGTACTTC.

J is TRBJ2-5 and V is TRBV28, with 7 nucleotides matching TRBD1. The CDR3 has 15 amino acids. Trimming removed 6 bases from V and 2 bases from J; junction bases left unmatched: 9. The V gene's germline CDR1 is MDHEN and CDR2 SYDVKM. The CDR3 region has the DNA TGTGCCAGCAGACCCAAGGACAGGCCTCAAGAGACCCAGTACTTC. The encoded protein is CASRPKDRPQETQYF.

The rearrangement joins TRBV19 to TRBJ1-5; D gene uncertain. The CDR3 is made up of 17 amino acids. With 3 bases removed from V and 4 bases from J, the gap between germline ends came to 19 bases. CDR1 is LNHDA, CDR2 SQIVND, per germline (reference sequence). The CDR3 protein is CASSIGASRAGNQPQHF. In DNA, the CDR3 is TGTGCCAGTAGTATTGGCGCCTCGAGAGCCGGGAATCAGCCCCAGCATTTT.

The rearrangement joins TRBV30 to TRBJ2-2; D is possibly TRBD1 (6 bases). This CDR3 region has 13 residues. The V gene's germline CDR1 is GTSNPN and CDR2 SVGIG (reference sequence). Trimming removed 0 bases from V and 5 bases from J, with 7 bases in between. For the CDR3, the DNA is TGTGCCTGGAGTGTAGGGGGTACCGGGGAGCTGTTTTTT. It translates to CAWSVGGTGELFF.

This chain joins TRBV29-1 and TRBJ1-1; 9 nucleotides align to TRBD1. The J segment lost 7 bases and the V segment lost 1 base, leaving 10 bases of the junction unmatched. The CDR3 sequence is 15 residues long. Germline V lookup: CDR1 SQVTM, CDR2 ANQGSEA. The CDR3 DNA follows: TGCAGCGTTGAAGGACAAGGGACAGGGTTAATTGAAGCTTTCTTT. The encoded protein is CSVEGQGTGLIEAFF.

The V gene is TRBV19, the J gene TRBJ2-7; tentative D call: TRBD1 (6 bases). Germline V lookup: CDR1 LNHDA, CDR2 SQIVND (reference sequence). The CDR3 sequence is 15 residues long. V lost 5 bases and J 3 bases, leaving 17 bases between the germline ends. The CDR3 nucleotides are TGTGCCAGTAGTCCACGGCTCAGGGGAATCTACGAGCAGTACTTC. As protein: CASSPRLRGIYEQYF. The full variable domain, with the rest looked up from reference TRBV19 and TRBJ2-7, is DGGITQSPKYLFRKEGQNVTLSCEQNLNHDAMYWYRQDPGQGLRLIYYSQIVNDFQKGDIAEGYSVSREKKESFPLTVTSAQKNPTAFYLCASSPRLRGIYEQYFGPGTRLTVT.

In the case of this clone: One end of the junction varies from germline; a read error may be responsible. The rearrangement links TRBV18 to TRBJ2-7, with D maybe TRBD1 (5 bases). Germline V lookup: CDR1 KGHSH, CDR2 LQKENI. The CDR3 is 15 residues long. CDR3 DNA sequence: TGTGCCAGCTCACCATACACAGGATTTCCCTACGAGCAGTGCTTC. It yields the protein CASSPYTGFPYEQCF.

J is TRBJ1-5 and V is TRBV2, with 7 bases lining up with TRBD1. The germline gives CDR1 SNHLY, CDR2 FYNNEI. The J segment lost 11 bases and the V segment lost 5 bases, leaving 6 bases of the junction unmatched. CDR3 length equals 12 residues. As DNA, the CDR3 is TGTGCCAGCAGTCAAGTTGACAGGGCCCAGCATTTT. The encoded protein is CASSQVDRAQHF. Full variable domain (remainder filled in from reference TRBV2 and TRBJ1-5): EPEVTQTPSHQVTQMGQEVILRCVPISNHLYFYWYRQILGQKVEFLVSFYNNEISEKSEIFDDQFSVERPDGSNFTLKIRSTKLEDSAMYFCASSQVDRAQHFGDGTRLSIL.

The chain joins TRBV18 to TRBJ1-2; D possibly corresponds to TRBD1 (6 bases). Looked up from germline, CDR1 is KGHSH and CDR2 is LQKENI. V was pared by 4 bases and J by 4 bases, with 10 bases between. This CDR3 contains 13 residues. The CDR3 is CASSQGQTYGYTF. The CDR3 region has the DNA TGTGCCAGCTCACAAGGACAGACCTATGGCTACACCTTC.

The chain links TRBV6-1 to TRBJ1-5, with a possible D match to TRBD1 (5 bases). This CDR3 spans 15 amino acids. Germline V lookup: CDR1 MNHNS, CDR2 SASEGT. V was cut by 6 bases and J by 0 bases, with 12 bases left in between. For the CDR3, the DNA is TGTGCCAGCAGCCCGACAGTGTATAGCAATCAGCCCCAGCATTTT. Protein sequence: CASSPTVYSNQPQHF.

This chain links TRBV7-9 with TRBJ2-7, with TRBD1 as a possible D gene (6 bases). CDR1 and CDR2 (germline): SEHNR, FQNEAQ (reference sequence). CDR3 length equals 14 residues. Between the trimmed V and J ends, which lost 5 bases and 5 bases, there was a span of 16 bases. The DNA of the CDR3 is TGTGCCAGCAGCGAGGGGGATTTGAGGAACGAGCAGTACTTC. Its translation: CASSEGDLRNEQYF.

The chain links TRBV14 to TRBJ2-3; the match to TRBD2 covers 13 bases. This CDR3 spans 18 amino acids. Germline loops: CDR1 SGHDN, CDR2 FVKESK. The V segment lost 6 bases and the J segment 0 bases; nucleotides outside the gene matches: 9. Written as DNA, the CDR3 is TGTGCCAGCAGTACTAAGGGACTAGCGGGACTCAGCACAGATACGCAGTATTTT. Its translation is CASSTKGLAGLSTDTQYF.